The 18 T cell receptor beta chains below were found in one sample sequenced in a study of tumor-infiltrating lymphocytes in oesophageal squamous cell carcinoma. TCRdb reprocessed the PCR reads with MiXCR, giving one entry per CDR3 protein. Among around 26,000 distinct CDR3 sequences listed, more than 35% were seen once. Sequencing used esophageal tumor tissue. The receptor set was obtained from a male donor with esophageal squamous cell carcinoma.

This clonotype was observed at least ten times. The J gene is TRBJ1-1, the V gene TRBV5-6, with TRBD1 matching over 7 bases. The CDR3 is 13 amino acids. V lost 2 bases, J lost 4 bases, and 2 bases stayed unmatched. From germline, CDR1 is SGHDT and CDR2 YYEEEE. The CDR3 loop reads CASSLRTGTEAFF. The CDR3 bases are TGTGCCAGCAGCTTAAGGACAGGCACTGAAGCTTTCTTT.

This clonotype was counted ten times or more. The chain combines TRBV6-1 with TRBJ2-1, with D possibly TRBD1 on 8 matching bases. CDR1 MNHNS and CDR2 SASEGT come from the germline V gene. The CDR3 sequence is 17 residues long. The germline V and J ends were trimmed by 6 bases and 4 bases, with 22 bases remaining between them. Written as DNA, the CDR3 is TGTGCCAGCAGCACGGCAGGGGGCGGGGGCTTATACAATGAGCAGTTCTTC. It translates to CASSTAGGGGLYNEQFF.

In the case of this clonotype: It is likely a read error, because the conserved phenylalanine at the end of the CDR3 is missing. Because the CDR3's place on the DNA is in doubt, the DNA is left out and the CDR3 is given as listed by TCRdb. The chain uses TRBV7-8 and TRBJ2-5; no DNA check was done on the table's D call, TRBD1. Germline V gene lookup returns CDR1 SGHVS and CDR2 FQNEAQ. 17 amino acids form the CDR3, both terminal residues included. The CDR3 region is CASSLEGTANSPLHFGN.

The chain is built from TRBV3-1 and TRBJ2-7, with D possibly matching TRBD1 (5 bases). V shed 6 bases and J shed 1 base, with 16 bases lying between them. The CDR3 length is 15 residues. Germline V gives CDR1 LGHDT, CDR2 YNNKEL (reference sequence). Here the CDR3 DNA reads TGTGCCAGCAGTGGAACCTGGACACTATCCTACGAGCAGTACTTC. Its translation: CASSGTWTLSYEQYF.

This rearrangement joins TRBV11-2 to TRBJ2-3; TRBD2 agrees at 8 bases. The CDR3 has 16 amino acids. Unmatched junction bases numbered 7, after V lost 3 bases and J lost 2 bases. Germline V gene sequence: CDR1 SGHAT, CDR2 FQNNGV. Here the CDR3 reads CASSFSGGEYTDTQYF. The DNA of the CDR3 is TGTGCCAGCAGCTTCTCGGGGGGGGAGTACACAGATACGCAGTATTTT.

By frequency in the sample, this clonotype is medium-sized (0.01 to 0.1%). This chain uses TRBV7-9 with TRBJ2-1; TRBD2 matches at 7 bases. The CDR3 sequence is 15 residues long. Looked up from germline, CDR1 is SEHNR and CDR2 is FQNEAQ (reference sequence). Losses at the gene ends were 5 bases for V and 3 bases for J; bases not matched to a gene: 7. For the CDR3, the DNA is TGTGCCAGCAGCAGGGGCAGCGGGATCTACAATGAGCAGTTCTTC. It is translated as CASSRGSGIYNEQFF.

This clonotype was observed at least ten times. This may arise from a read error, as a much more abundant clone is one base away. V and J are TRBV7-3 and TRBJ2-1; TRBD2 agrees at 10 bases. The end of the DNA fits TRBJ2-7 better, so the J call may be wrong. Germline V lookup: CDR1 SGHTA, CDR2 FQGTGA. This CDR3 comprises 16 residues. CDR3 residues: CASSLRAGGSYNEQYF. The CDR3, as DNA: TGTGCCAGCAGCTTAAGAGCGGGAGGGTCCTACAATGAGCAGTACTTC.

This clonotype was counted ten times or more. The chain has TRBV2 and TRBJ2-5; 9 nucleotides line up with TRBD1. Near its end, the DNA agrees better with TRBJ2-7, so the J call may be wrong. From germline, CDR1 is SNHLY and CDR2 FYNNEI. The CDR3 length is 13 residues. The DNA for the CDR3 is TGTGCCAGCAGAGCCGGGACAGGGTTCGAGCAGTACTTC. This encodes CASRAGTGFEQYF.

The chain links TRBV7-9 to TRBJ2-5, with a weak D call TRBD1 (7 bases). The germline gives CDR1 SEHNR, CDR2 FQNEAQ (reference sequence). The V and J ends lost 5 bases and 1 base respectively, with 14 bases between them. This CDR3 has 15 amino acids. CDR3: CASSPPGGSQETQYF. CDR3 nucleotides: TGTGCCAGCAGCCCCCCAGGGGGGAGCCAAGAGACCCAGTACTTC.

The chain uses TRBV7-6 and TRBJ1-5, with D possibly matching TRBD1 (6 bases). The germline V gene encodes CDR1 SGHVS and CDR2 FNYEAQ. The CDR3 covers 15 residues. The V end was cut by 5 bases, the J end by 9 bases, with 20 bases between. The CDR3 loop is CASSPEQGPSRPQHF. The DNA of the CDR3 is TGTGCCAGCAGCCCTGAACAGGGCCCTAGTCGGCCCCAGCATTTT.

CDR3 DNA sequence: TGTGCCAGCAGTTTAAGAGGACCTTTCCTTGGCGACGAGCAGTACTTC. Protein product: CASSLRGPFLGDEQYF. The gene calls are TRBV27 and TRBJ2-1, with unresolved D. The better agreement between TRBJ2-7 and the DNA end casts doubt on the J call. The germline V gene has CDR1 MNHEY and CDR2 SMNVEV (reference sequence). CDR3 length: 16 residues.

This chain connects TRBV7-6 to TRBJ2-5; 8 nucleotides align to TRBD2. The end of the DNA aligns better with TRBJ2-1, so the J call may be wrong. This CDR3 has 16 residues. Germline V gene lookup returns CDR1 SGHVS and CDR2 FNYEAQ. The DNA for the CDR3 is TGTGCCAGCAGCCCTGGACTAGCCCTTCTCCCTGAAAAGCAGTTCTTC. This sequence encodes CASSPGLALLPEKQFF.

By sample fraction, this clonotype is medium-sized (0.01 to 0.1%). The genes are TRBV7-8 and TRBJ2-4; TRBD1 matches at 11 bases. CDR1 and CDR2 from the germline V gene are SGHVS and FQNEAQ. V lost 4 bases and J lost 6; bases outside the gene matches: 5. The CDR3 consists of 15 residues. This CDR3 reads CASSWGTGGLNIQYF. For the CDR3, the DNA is TGTGCCAGCAGCTGGGGGACAGGGGGATTAAACATTCAGTACTTC.

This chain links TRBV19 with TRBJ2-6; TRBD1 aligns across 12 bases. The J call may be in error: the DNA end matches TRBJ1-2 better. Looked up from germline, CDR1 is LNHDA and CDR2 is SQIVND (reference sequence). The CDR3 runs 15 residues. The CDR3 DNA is TGTGCCAGTAACCCGGGACAGGGGGCAGTGGATGGCTACACCTTC. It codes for CASNPGQGAVDGYTF.

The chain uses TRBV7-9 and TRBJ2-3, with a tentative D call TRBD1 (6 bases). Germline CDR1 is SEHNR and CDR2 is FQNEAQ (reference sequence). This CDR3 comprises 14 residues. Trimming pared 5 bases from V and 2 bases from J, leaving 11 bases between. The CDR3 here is CASSPQGPTDTQYF. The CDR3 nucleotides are TGTGCCAGCAGCCCCCAGGGGCCCACAGATACGCAGTATTTT.

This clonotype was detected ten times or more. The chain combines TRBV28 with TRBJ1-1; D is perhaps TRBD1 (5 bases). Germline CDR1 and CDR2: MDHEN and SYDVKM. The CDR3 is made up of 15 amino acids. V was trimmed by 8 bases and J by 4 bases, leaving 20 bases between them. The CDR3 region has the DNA TGTGCCAGCGTTGGCCGACAGCGGGCAAGCACTGAAGCTTTCTTT. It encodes CASVGRQRASTEAFF.

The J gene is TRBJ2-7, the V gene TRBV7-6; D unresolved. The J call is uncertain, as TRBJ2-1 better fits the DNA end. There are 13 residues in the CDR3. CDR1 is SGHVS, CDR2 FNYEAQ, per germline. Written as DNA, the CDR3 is TGTGCCAGCAGCTTAGCTTTGGAATCTGAGCAGTTCTTC. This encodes CASSLALESEQFF.

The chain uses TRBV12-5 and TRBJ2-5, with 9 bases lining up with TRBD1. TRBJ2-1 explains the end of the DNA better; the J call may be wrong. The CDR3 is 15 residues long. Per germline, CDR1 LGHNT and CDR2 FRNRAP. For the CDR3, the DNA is TGTGCTAGTGGTACGACGGGACAGGGACGTAATGAGCAGTTCTTC. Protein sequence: CASGTTGQGRNEQFF.